The 7 T cell receptor beta chains below all came from one sample that was sequenced in a study of T cell responses to AZD1222 COVID-19 vaccine. The method was immunoSEQ multiplex PCR; TCRdb's version includes in-frame clones alone and lacks a portion of them. Of roughly 44,000 clones listed, 83% are singletons. Sequencing was performed on peripheral blood, taken on day 0 of AZD1222 vaccination. These receptors originate from an adult in good health.

Turning to this clone: The same CDR3 also results from other DNA sequences found in this sample. The V and J genes are TRBV5-1 and TRBJ2-5, with 12 bases aligning to TRBD1. Germline lookup yields CDR1 SGHRS and CDR2 YFSETQ. Trimming at V came to 1 base and at J to 4 bases, leaving 2 bases not matched to a gene. There are 15 residues in the CDR3. The CDR3 sequence is CASSLRDRGRETQYF. In DNA, the CDR3 is TGCGCCAGCAGCTTGAGGGACAGGGGGCGAGAGACCCAGTACTTC. The whole variable domain, remainder taken from reference TRBV5-1 and TRBJ2-5, is KAGVTQTPRYLIKTRGQQVTLSCSPISGHRSVSWYQQTPGQGLQFLFEYFSETQRNKGNFPGRFSGRQFSNSRSEMNVSTLELGDSALYLCASSLRDRGRETQYFGPGTRLLVL.

The chain employs TRBV30 and TRBJ1-3, with D hard to call. The CDR3 length is 12 residues. The ends were cut back, 4 bases at V and 3 bases at J, with 7 bases in the middle. The germline V gene has CDR1 GTSNPN and CDR2 SVGIG (reference sequence). The CDR3 protein is CAWKAVGNTIYF. The CDR3 nucleotides read TGTGCCTGGAAGGCTGTTGGAAACACCATATATTTT.

This clone has only a few counts. The chain carries TRBV28 and TRBJ2-7, with TRBD1 as a possible D gene (6 bases). Trimming removed 4 bases from V and 12 bases from J, with 16 bases in between. This CDR3 comprises 12 residues. Germline CDR1 is MDHEN and CDR2 is SYDVKM. Here the CDR3 DNA reads TGTGCCAGCAGTTCTTATAGGCAGGGGTTGTACTTC. Its translation is CASSSYRQGLYF.

The chain carries TRBV28 and TRBJ2-4, with 7 positions matching TRBD2. Per the germline V gene, CDR1 is MDHEN and CDR2 is SYDVKM. Germline trimming cut 6 bases from V and 0 bases from J; bases unmatched to any gene: 5. CDR3 length: 15 residues. The CDR3 nucleotides read TGTGCCAGCAGCACGGGGGGATTAGCCAAAAACATTCAGTACTTC. It specifies CASSTGGLAKNIQYF.

This chain joins TRBV18 and TRBJ2-7; D is possibly TRBD1 (6 bases). CDR1 KGHSH and CDR2 LQKENI come from the germline V gene. Trimming left V 3 bases short and J 6 bases short, with 12 bases between. There are 13 residues in the CDR3. Written as DNA, the CDR3 is TGTGCCAGCTCACCGAATGCAGGGGTCGAGCAGTACTTC. This sequence encodes CASSPNAGVEQYF.

The chain links TRBV28 to TRBJ1-2, with 7 bases matching TRBD1. The CDR3 extends over 14 amino acids. Germline loops: CDR1 MDHEN, CDR2 SYDVKM. With 3 bases clipped from V and 4 bases from J, the junction kept 5 bases outside the gene matches. CDR3 loop: CASSFTGVGYGYTF. The CDR3 DNA follows: TGTGCCAGCAGTTTTACAGGGGTCGGCTATGGCTACACCTTC.

This clone was counted a few times. The V call is TRBV30, the J call TRBJ2-7; 15 bases align to TRBD2. Germline loops: CDR1 GTSNPN, CDR2 SVGIG (reference sequence). This CDR3 spans 16 amino acids. The junction had 3 bases not matched to a gene; V was cut back by 1 base and J by 2 bases. CDR3 in DNA: TGTGCCTGGAGTGGGGGGACTAGCGGGAGGACCTACGAGCAGTACTTC. This codes for CAWSGGTSGRTYEQYF.